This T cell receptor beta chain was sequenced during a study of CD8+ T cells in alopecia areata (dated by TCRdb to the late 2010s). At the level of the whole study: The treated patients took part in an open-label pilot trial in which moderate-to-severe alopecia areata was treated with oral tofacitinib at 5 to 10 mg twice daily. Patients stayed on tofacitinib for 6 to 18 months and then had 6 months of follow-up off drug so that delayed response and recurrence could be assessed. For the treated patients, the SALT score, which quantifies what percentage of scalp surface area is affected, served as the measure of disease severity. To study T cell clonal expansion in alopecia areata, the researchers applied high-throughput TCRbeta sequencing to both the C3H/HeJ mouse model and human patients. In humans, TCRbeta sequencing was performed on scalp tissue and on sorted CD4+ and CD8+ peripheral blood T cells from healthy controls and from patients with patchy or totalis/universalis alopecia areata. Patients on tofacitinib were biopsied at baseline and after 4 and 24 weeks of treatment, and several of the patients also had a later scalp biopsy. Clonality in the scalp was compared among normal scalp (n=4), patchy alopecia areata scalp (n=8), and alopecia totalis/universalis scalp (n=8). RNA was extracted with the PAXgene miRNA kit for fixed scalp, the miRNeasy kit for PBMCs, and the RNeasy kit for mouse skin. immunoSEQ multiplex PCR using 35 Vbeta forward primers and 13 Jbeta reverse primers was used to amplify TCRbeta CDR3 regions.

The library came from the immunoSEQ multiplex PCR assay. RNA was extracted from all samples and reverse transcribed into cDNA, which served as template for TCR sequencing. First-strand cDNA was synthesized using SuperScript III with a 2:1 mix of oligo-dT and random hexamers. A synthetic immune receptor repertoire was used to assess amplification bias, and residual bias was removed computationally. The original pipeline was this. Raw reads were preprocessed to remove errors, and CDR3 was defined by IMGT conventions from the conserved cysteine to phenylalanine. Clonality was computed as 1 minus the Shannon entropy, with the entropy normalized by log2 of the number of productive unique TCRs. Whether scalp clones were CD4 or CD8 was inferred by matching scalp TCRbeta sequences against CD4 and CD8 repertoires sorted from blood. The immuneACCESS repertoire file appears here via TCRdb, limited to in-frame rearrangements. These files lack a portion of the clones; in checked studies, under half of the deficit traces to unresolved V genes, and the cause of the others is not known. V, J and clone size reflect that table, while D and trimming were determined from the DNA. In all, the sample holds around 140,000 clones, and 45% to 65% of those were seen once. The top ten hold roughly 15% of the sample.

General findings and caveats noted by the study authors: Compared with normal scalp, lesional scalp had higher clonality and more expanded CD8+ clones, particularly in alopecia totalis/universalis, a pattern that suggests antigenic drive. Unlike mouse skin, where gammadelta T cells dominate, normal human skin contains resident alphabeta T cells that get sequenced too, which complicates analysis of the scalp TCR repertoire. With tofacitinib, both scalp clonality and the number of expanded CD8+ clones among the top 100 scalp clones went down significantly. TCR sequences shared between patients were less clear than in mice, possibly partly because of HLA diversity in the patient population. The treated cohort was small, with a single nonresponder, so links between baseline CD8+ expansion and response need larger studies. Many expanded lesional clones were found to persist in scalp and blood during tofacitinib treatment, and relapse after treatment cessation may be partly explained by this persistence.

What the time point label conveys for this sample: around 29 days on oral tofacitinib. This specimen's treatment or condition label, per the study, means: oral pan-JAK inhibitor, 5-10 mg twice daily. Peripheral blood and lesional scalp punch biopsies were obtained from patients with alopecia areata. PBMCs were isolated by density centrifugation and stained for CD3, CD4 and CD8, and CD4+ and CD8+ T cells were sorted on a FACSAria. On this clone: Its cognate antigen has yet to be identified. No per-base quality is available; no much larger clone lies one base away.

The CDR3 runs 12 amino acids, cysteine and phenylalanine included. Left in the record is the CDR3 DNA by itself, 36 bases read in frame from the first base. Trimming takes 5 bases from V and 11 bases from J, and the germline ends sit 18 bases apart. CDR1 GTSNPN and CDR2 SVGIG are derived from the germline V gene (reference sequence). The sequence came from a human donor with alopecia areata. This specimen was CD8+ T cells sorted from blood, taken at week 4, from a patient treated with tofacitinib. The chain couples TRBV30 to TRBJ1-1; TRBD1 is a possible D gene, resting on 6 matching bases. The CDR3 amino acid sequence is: CAWFVTGWFAFF. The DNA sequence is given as TGTGCCTGGTTCGTAACAGGGTGGTTCGCTTTCTTT.